This TCR beta chain was found in a study of technical replicates of blood from several donors (dated by TCRdb to about 2017). Comments on this clone: Its antigen remains undetermined. No base-level quality is on record; no much larger clone is a single base apart.

Trimming removed 8 bases from V and 7 bases from J; the gene matches leave 6 bases unexplained. From its cysteine to its phenylalanine, the CDR3 spans 12 amino acids. Just CDR3 DNA is preserved here, 36 bases in frame from base 1. CDR1 and CDR2, per the germline V gene, are WSHSY and SAAADI. To prepare the library, the immunoSEQ multiplex PCR assay was applied. Entries here come from immuneACCESS through TCRdb and include only in-frame sequences with V and J called. Some clones fail to appear in such tables; in the studies checked, an unresolved V gene covers under half of the shortfall, and the cause of the remainder is unknown. For this sample the table gives some 74,000 clones, of which about 97% were detected only once. Approximately 0.3% of the sample belongs to the ten largest clones.

Sequencing was done on a sample of T cells isolated from PBMCs. The sequence was obtained from a human donor in good health. This chain joins TRBV10-2 to TRBJ2-3, with 7 junctional bases fitting TRBD2. The CDR3 reads CASSRGENTQYF. In nucleotides, the sequence is TGCGCCAGCTCCCGGGGGGAAAATACGCAGTATTTT.